This T cell receptor beta chain was observed in a study of human T cells and chemical hapten exposure. Across the whole study: Weekly scalp doses of diphenylcyclopropenone were given to patients during the approximately 25-week study. The upper back received 0.01% DPC by patch testing, with results read at 6 days. Affected patients, primarily female, had alopecia areata, totalis or universalis.

With regard to this clonotype: Its antigen is unidentified.

The time point here: patch test 2, 6 weeks after DPC sensitization. Specified treatment: therapeutic diphenylcyclopropenone sensitization with weekly scalp DPC. Study outcomes and limitations: Against controls, expanded TCRs gave rise to significantly more large CDR3 similarity clusters.

TCRdb reprocessed the RACE reads with MiXCR, giving one entry per CDR3 protein. This sample carries approximately 90,000 distinct CDR3 sequences, roughly 9.6% of them seen once, and the ten largest clones take roughly 2%. The origin of this receptor is a man aged 35-49 years with alopecia areata. Some clones in this sample may be carry-over from other donors' samples. Material: whole blood, obtained in connection with sensitization to the hapten diphenylcyclopropenone (DPC).

This CDR3 is CASSPGLAGANEQFF. The CDR3 DNA follows: TGCGCCAGCAGCCCCGGACTAGCGGGAGCGAATGAGCAGTTCTTC. This chain links TRBV5-1 with TRBJ2-1; 13 positions agree with TRBD2. The junction had 5 bases not matched to a gene; V was cut back by 4 bases and J by 7 bases. Per germline, CDR1 SGHRS and CDR2 YFSETQ. This CDR3 is built from 15 residues.